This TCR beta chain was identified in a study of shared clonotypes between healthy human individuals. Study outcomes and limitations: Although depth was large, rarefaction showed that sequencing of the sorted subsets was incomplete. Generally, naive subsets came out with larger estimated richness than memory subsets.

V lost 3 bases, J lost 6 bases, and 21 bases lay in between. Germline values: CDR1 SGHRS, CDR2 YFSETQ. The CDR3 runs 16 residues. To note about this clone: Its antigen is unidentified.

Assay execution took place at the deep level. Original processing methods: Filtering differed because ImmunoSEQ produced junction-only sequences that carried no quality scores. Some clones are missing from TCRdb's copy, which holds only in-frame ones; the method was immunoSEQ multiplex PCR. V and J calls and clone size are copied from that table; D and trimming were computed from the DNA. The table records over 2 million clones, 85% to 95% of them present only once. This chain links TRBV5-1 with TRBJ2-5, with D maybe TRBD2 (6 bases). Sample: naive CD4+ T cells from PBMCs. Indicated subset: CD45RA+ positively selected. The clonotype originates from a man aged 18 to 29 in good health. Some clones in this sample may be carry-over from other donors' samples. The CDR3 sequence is CASSYIAGTQIQTQYF. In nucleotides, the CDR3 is TGCGCCAGCAGCTATATCGCCGGGACTCAGATACAGACCCAGTACTTC. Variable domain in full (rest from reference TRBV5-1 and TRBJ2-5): KAGVTQTPRYLIKTRGQQVTLSCSPISGHRSVSWYQQTPGQGLQFLFEYFSETQRNKGNFPGRFSGRQFSNSRSEMNVSTLELGDSALYLCASSYIAGTQIQTQYFGPGTRLLVL.